This T cell receptor beta chain was sequenced in a study of graft-versus-host responses after intestinal transplantation. Study context: Multivisceral, liver-intestinal, or isolated intestinal grafts were transplanted into recipients. Overall study results and limits: There was an association between peak levels of circulating GvH clones and early post-transplant HvG declines.

The CDR3 sequence is 12 residues long. V shed 4 bases and J 9 bases; nucleotides not matched to a gene: 3. Per germline, CDR1 GTSNPN and CDR2 SVGIG (reference sequence). Generated by immunoSEQ multiplex PCR, the TCRdb table keeps only in-frame clones and is missing some. Of about 93,000 clones in the sample, 85% to 95% were seen once. As regards this clone: Its antigen is undetermined.

Material: unstimulated CD8+ T cells sorted from spleen or lymph node cells, obtained before intestinal transplant. The TCR was taken from a human donor who received an intestinal transplant. V is TRBV30 and J is TRBJ2-1, with 10 bases that match TRBD2. CDR3 protein: CAWMGLAPEQFF. The CDR3 DNA reads TGTGCCTGGATGGGACTAGCGCCTGAGCAGTTCTTC. The full variable domain, rest sourced from reference TRBV30 and TRBJ2-1, is SQTIHQWPATLVQPVGSPLSLECTVEGTSNPNLYWYRQAAGRGLQLLFYSVGIGQISSEVPQNLSASRPQDRQFILSSKKLLLSDSGFYLCAWMGLAPEQFFGPGTRLTVL.